This entry lists 4 T cell receptor beta chains sequenced from one sample in a study of cytotoxic CD8 clonotypes in ibrutinib-treated CLL. Assay: immunoSEQ multiplex PCR; the TCRdb copy retains only in-frame clones and omits some. This table has 150,000 to 200,000 clones, less than 85% appearing once. The sample consisted of PBMCs, taken after 24 months of ibrutinib treatment. The receptors were gathered from a human donor with chronic lymphocytic leukemia.

The rearrangement links TRBV7-2 to TRBJ2-2; D is unclear. Per germline, CDR1 SGHTA and CDR2 FQGNSA. V lost 5 bases to trimming and J lost 4 bases, with 17 bases between them. This CDR3 has 16 amino acids. CDR3: CASSPQPLKSTGELFF. CDR3 bases: TGTGCCAGCAGCCCCCAACCCCTGAAGAGCACCGGGGAGCTGTTTTTT.

This clone was detected only once. The CDR3: CASSLRPSGRAAGELFF. The CDR3 nucleotides are TGTGCCAGCAGCTTACGTCCTAGCGGGAGGGCTGCCGGGGAGCTGTTTTTT. V is TRBV11-2 and J is TRBJ2-2; TRBD2 matches at 12 bases. Unmatched junction bases numbered 7, after V lost 2 bases and J lost 6 bases. The CDR3 totals 17 residues. Per the germline V gene, CDR1 is SGHAT and CDR2 is FQNNGV.

This chain links TRBV2 with TRBJ2-3; D possibly matches TRBD1 or TRBD2 (6 bases each). This CDR3 spans 16 amino acids. Germline V lookup: CDR1 SNHLY, CDR2 FYNNEI. With 4 bases removed from V and 8 bases from J, the gap between germline ends came to 22 bases. As DNA, the CDR3 is TGTGCCAGCAGTGGGGGGCCTAGCCGACTTAGCGGTACGCAGTATTTT. Translation gives CASSGGPSRLSGTQYF.

CDR3 nucleotides: TGCGCCAGCAGCTTGGCCCTTGGGGGGCACACTGAAGCTTTCTTT. The encoded protein is CASSLALGGHTEAFF. V usage is TRBV5-1 and J usage is TRBJ1-1; D might be TRBD1 (6 bases). V was cut by 0 bases and J by 3 bases, with 12 bases left in between. The germline V gene has CDR1 SGHRS and CDR2 YFSETQ. The CDR3 loop spans 15 amino acids.